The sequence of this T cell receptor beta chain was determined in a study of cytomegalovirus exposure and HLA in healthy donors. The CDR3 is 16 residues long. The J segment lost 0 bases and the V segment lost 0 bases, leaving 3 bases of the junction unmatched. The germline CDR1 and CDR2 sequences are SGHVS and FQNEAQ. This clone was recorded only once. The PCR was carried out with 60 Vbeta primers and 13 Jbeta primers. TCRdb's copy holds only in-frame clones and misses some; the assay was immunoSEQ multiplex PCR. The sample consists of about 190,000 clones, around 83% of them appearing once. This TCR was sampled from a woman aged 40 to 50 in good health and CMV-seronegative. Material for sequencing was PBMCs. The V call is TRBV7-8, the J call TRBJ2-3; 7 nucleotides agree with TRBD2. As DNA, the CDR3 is TGTGCCAGCAGCTTAGCGCGTAGCGGGAGCACAGATACGCAGTATTTT. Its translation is CASSLARSGSTDTQYF.